This T cell receptor (beta chain) was recorded in a study of molecular identifiers for immune sequencing clone quantification. Previously described methods and listed TCR primers produced bulk TCR libraries. TCRdb re-derived calls from the PCR reads in MiXCR, one entry per CDR3 protein. The sample lists approximately 59,000 distinct CDR3 sequences, less than 20% seen once, with around 1.5% in the top ten. This CDR3 spans 12 amino acids. Trimming pared 9 bases from V and 9 bases from J, leaving 15 bases between. This clonotype occurred many times. Source material: naive CD8+ T cells from blood, with Jurkat cell RNA spiked in. As to subset: FACS-sorted CD8+CD4-CCR7+CD45RA+ naive T cells. This chain uses TRBV12-3 or TRBV12-4 with TRBJ2-1; D uncertain. The clonotype originates from a human donor in good health. Some libraries in this study had Jurkat cell RNA spiked in. The chain's CDR3 is CASNSEWSEQFF. The CDR3, as DNA: TGTGCCAGTAATTCGGAGTGGAGTGAGCAGTTCTTC.